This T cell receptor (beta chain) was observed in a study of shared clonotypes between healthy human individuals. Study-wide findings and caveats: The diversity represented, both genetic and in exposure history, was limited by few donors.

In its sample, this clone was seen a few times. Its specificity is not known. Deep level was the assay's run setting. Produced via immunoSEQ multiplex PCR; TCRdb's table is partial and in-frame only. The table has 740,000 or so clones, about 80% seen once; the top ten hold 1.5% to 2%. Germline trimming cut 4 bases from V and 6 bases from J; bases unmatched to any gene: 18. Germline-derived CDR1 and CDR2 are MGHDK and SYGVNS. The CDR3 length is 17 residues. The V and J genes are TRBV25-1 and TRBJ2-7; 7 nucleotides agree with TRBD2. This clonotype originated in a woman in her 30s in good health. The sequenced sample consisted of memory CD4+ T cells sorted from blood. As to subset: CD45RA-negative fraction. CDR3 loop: CASSGPSAGGRGVEQYF. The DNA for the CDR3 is TGTGCCAGCAGTGGTCCCTCCGCGGGCGGGAGAGGGGTCGAGCAGTACTTC.